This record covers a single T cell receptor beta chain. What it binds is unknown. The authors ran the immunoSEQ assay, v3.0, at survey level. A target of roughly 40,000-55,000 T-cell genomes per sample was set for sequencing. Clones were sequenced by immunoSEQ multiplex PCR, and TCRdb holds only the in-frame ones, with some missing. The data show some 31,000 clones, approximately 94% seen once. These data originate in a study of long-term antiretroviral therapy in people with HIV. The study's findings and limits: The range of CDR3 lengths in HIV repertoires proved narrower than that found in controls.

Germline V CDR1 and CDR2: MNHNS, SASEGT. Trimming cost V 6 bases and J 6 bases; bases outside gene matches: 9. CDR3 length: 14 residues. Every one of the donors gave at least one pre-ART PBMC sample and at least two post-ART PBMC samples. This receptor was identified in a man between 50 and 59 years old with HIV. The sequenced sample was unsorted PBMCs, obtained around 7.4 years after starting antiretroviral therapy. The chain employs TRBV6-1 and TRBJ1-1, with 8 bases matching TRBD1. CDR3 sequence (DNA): TGTGCCAGCAGCGACCGACAGGGGAGACCTGAAGCTTTCTTT. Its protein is CASSDRQGRPEAFF.